This T cell receptor (beta chain) came from a study of radiotherapy plus CTLA-4 blockade in lung cancer. The CDR3 extends over 15 amino acids. Per the germline V gene, CDR1 is SGHTA and CDR2 is FQGNSA. V shed 1 base and J 10 bases; nucleotides not matched to a gene: 4. Repertoires were generated with immunoSEQ multiplex PCR, while TCRdb's copy carries only in-frame clones and drops some. This repertoire shows tens of thousands of clones, about 88% found once; its top ten account for over 15%. The sequence was collected from a human donor with non-small cell lung cancer that progressed on radiotherapy plus ipilimumab. V gene TRBV7-2 combines with J gene TRBJ1-6; 10 bases match TRBD1. Here the sequenced sample was peripheral blood, taken from a patient treated with radiotherapy plus ipilimumab. CDR3 DNA sequence: TGTGCCAGCAGCTTAGGGGGACAGGGGCACTCACCCCTCCACTTT. Translated, it gives CASSLGGQGHSPLHF.